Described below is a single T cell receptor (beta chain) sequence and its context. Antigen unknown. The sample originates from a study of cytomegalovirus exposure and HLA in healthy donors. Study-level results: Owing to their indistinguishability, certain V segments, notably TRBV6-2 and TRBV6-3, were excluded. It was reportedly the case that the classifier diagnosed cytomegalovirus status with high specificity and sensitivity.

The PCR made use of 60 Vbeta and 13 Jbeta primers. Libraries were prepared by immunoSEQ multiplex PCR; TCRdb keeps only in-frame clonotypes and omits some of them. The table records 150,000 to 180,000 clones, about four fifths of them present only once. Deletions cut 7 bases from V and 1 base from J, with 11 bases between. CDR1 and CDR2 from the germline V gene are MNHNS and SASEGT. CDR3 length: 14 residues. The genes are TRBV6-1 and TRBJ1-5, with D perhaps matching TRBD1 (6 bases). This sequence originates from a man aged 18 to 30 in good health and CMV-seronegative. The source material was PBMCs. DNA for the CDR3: TGTGCCAGCAAAACAGGGCCCAGCAATCAGCCCCAGCATTTT. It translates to CASKTGPSNQPQHF.